The 16 T cell receptor beta chains presented below share a single source sample, sequenced in a study of blood T cell repertoires in COVID-19. Method: immunoSEQ multiplex PCR; TCRdb's copy keeps in-frame clones and lacks some. This table holds about 310,000 clones, approximately 86% found once. Sequenced: peripheral blood. The receptor source for this set is a man in his 70s with acute or convalescent COVID-19.

This chain connects TRBV29-1 to TRBJ2-5, with TRBD2 identical over 14 bases. Germline lookup yields CDR1 SQVTM and CDR2 ANQGSEA. Trimming removed 3 bases from V and 5 bases from J; junction bases left unmatched: 11. The CDR3 is 17 residues long. CDR3: CSVDRLAGGLGEETQYF. The CDR3 DNA reads TGCAGCGTTGATAGACTAGCGGGGGGGCTCGGAGAGGAGACCCAGTACTTC.

V gene TRBV7-8 combines with J gene TRBJ1-2; possibly TRBD1 for D (6 bases). Trimming left V 3 bases short and J 5 bases short, with 13 bases between. The CDR3 totals 14 residues. CDR1 SGHVS and CDR2 FQNEAQ come from the germline V gene. The CDR3 nucleotides read TGTGCCAGCAGCTTCACAGGGAGGGGGTATGGCTACACCTTC. As protein: CASSFTGRGYGYTF.

The rearrangement links TRBV9 to TRBJ1-4, with D unresolved. The germline CDR1 and CDR2 sequences are SGDLS and YYNGEE. The CDR3 has 14 amino acids. Trimming removed 1 base at V and 6 bases at J, with 10 bases between. The CDR3 coding sequence is TGTGCCAGCAGCGTACGGAGTCGGGATGAAAAACTGTTTTTT. Its protein is CASSVRSRDEKLFF.

The chain carries TRBV30 and TRBJ2-2; the D gene is possibly TRBD2 (5 bases). Germline V lookup: CDR1 GTSNPN, CDR2 SVGIG (reference sequence). V was trimmed by 6 bases and J by 4 bases, leaving 9 bases between them. This CDR3 is built from 12 residues. Written as DNA, the CDR3 is TGTGCCTGCGGGGTGGCCACCGGGGAGCTGTTTTTT. Translation gives CACGVATGELFF. Combining the CDR3 with reference TRBV30 and TRBJ2-2 gives the whole variable domain SQTIHQWPATLVQPVGSPLSLECTVEGTSNPNLYWYRQAAGRGLQLLFYSVGIGQISSEVPQNLSASRPQDRQFILSSKKLLLSDSGFYLCACGVATGELFFGEGSRLTVL.

V usage is TRBV28 and J usage is TRBJ1-6; perhaps TRBD1 as D (6 bases). The CDR3 consists of 14 residues. V was clipped by 5 bases and J by 10 bases, with 15 bases between them. The germline V gene has CDR1 MDHEN and CDR2 SYDVKM. CDR3 bases: TGTGCCAGCAGTAGACAGGACGCGCACTCACCCCTCCACTTT. Translating gives CASSRQDAHSPLHF.

This chain connects TRBV4-3 to TRBJ2-4, with D maybe TRBD1 (6 bases). V was shortened by 0 bases and J by 3 bases, with 15 bases between the two germline ends. The CDR3 spans 17 residues. Looked up from germline, CDR1 is LGHNA and CDR2 is YSLEER. For the CDR3, the DNA is TGCGCCAGCAGCCAAGATCACAAGACAGGACTCAAAAACATTCAGTACTTC. This codes for CASSQDHKTGLKNIQYF.

The rearrangement uses TRBV11-3 and TRBJ2-3, with 10 nucleotides matching TRBD2. Germline lookup yields CDR1 SGHNT and CDR2 YENEEA. The CDR3 spans 18 residues. V trimming: 0 bases; J trimming: 1 base; junction bases outside the gene matches: 7. CDR3 coding DNA: TGTGCCAGCAGCTTAGATTCTCGGCTAGCGGGAGGCACAGATACGCAGTATTTT. Its protein product is CASSLDSRLAGGTDTQYF.

This clone was observed a few times. The CDR3 nucleotides read TGTGCCAGTAGGGGAAGGGTTTGGAGGGGTAATCAGCCCCAGCATTTT. It is translated as CASRGRVWRGNQPQHF. V gene TRBV19 combines with J gene TRBJ1-5, with D maybe TRBD1 (5 bases). Trimming took 6 bases from V and 4 from J, leaving 19 bases between them. This CDR3 comprises 16 residues. Germline CDR1 and CDR2: LNHDA and SQIVND (reference sequence).

The rearrangement uses TRBV30 and TRBJ2-5, with D perhaps matching TRBD1 (5 bases). This CDR3 contains 13 residues. Deletions cut 0 bases from V and 5 bases from J, with 10 bases between. In germline, CDR1 is GTSNPN, CDR2 SVGIG (reference sequence). The CDR3 reads CAWSVQAFETQYF. In DNA form, the CDR3 reads TGTGCCTGGAGTGTACAGGCTTTTGAGACCCAGTACTTC.

The V call is TRBV28, the J call TRBJ2-7, with TRBD1 matching 8 bases. J gave up 1 base and V 0 bases, and 8 bases lay outside the gene matches. Germline V gene sequence: CDR1 MDHEN, CDR2 SYDVKM. The CDR3 is 17 amino acids. The CDR3 DNA reads as TGTGCCAGCAGTTTATGGGGGACAGGCTTAAGATCCTACGAGCAGTACTTC. It translates to CASSLWGTGLRSYEQYF.

This clone was seen more than once but under ten times. This sequence joins TRBV10-1 and TRBJ1-1; no firm D call. CDR3 length equals 15 residues. Per the germline V gene, CDR1 is WNHNN and CDR2 is SYGVQD (reference sequence). V lost 2 bases to trimming and J lost 1 base, with 11 bases between them. The CDR3: CASSELPLPNTEAFF. The CDR3 region has the DNA TGCGCCAGCAGTGAGCTTCCCCTTCCGAACACTGAAGCTTTCTTT.

The chain employs TRBV2 and TRBJ1-4; the D gene is possibly TRBD1 (5 bases). The ends were cut back, 8 bases at V and 4 bases at J, with 8 bases in the middle. The V gene's germline CDR1 is SNHLY and CDR2 FYNNEI. This CDR3 has 12 amino acids. The CDR3 DNA sequence: TGTGCCAGCGGGGGAGGTAATGAAAAACTGTTTTTT. Protein sequence: CASGGGNEKLFF.

V usage is TRBV5-1 and J usage is TRBJ1-3; 7 bases map to TRBD1. Trimming at V came to 5 bases and at J to 2 bases, leaving 1 base not matched to a gene. Germline loops: CDR1 SGHRS, CDR2 YFSETQ. The CDR3 extends over 13 amino acids. CDR3 bases: TGCGCCAGCAGTACAGGGGCTGGAAACACCATATATTTT. Its protein is CASSTGAGNTIYF.

The chain's CDR3 is CASSSPQARNTEAFF. The CDR3 DNA reads TGTGCCAGCAGTTCCCCACAGGCCAGGAACACTGAAGCTTTCTTT. The chain links TRBV28 to TRBJ1-1, with D perhaps matching TRBD1 (5 bases). The CDR3 is 15 amino acids. Germline V lookup: CDR1 MDHEN, CDR2 SYDVKM. The germline V and J ends were trimmed by 4 bases and 1 base, with 13 bases remaining between them.

This clone was detected once. The V and J genes are TRBV10-3 and TRBJ2-2, with D tentatively TRBD1 (6 bases). Trimming stripped 10 bases from V and 3 bases from J, with 18 bases between. Per germline, CDR1 ENHRY and CDR2 SYGVKD. This CDR3 contains 15 residues. The CDR3: CATNRGQIYTGELFF. The CDR3 nucleotides read TGTGCCACGAACCGAGGACAGATCTACACCGGGGAGCTGTTTTTT.

The CDR3, as DNA: TGTGCCAGCAGTTCTAACCTAGCGGGGGGCAGTAGCTACGAGCAGTACTTC. Amino acid sequence: CASSSNLAGGSSYEQYF. The chain joins TRBV28 to TRBJ2-7, with 11 bases that match TRBD2. The CDR3 is 17 residues long. J gave up 3 bases and V 4 bases, and 11 bases lay outside the gene matches. Germline V gene sequence: CDR1 MDHEN, CDR2 SYDVKM.